This T cell receptor beta chain was identified during a study of human T cells and chemical hapten exposure. TCRdb re-derived calls from the RACE reads in MiXCR, one entry per CDR3 protein. The sample includes tens of thousands of distinct CDR3 sequences, more than 9% of them seen just once. In its sample, this clonotype was seen many times. As for time point: patch test 3, about 24 weeks after DPC sensitization. Treatment: therapeutic diphenylcyclopropenone sensitization with weekly scalp DPC. Total RNA was isolated from whole blood that had not been fractionated. The CDR3 covers 13 residues. The germline CDR1 and CDR2 sequences are SNHLY and FYNNEI. The V segment lost 10 bases and the J segment 3 bases; nucleotides outside the gene matches: 7.

The source is a man in his forties or fifties with alopecia areata. Some clones in this sample may be carry-over from other donors' samples. The sequencing here drew on whole blood, taken in connection with sensitization to the hapten diphenylcyclopropenone (DPC). This chain joins TRBV2 and TRBJ2-5; 8 nucleotides align to TRBD2. CDR3 protein: CATNGLAEETQYF. CDR3 sequence (DNA): TGTGCCACCAACGGACTAGCCGAAGAGACCCAGTACTTC.